In this sample, the clone carrying this T cell receptor (beta chain) turned up once. Germline lookup yields CDR1 SQVTM and CDR2 ANQGSEA. V lost 7 bases to trimming and J lost 4 bases, with 16 bases between them. The CDR3 is 14 residues long. The data were taken from a study of control samples from healthy donors and cancer patients. Assay: immunoSEQ multiplex PCR; the TCRdb copy retains only in-frame clones and omits some. The sample consists of 200,000 or so clones, around 94% of them appearing once. The TCR originated in a man aged 45-60 years in good health. Sequenced: blood. V gene TRBV29-1 combines with J gene TRBJ1-4; D may be TRBD1 (6 bases). The CDR3: CSATGTRRNEKLFF. The CDR3 DNA follows: TGCAGCGCTACCGGGACAAGGCGTAATGAAAAACTGTTTTTT. The whole variable domain, filled in from reference TRBV29-1 and TRBJ1-4, reads SAVISQKPSRDICQRGTSLTIQCQVDSQVTMMFWYRQQPGQSLTLIATANQGSEATYESGFVIDKFPISRPNLTFSTLTVSNMSPEDSSIYLCSATGTRRNEKLFFGSGTQLSVL.